The present T cell receptor (beta chain) was sequenced within a study of technical replicates of blood from four donors. Sequenced by immunoSEQ multiplex PCR; TCRdb stores in-frame clones only, minus some. The sample yields 60,000 to 90,000 clones, 80% to 95% seen once. This clonotype was obtained from a human donor in good health. Sequenced material: T cells isolated from PBMCs.

CDR3 sequence: CASSFTSTSVYEQYF. The CDR3, as DNA: TGTGCCAGCAGTTTTACTTCGACTAGCGTCTACGAGCAGTACTTC. The chain employs TRBV2 and TRBJ2-7, with 8 bases matching TRBD2. There are 15 residues in the CDR3. CDR1 and CDR2 from the germline V gene are SNHLY and FYNNEI. V was pared by 5 bases and J by 3 bases, with 9 bases of the junction left unmatched.